This T cell receptor (beta chain) originates from a study of shared clonotypes between healthy human individuals. Selected positively for CCR7 and CD45RO-negative, naive CD8 cells excluded terminally differentiated effector memory CD45RA+ cells. The protocol was immunoSEQ multiplex PCR, while the TCRdb copy is restricted to in-frame clones and leaves out a portion. The table lists roughly 2 million clones, roughly 95% of them singletons. Deletions cut 0 bases from V and 5 bases from J, with 23 bases between. Germline V gives CDR1 GTSNPN, CDR2 SVGIG (reference sequence). This CDR3 comprises 18 residues.

The source is a man younger than 35 in good health. The J gene is TRBJ2-1, the V gene TRBV30; perhaps TRBD1 as D (5 bases). Sequenced: naive CD8+ T cells sorted from blood. Here the CDR3 reads CAWSVGVSPRDTHNEQFF. The CDR3 DNA sequence: TGTGCCTGGAGTGTAGGTGTGTCGCCCAGGGATACACACAATGAGCAGTTCTTC.